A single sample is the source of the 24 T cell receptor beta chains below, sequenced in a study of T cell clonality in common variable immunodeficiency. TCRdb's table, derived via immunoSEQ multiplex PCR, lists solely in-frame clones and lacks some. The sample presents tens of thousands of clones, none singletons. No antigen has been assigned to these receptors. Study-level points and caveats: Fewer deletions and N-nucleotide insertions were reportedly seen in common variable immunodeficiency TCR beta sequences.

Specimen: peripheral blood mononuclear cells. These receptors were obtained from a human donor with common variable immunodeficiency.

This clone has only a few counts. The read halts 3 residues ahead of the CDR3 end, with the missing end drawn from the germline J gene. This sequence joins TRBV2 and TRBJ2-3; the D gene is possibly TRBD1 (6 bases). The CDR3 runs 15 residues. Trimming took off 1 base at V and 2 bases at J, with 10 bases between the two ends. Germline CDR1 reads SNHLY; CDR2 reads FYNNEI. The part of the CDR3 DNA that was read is TGTGCCAGCAGTGAAGGGGGGCTTTACACAGATACG. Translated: CASSEGGLYTDT. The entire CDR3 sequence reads CASSEGGLYTDTQYF.

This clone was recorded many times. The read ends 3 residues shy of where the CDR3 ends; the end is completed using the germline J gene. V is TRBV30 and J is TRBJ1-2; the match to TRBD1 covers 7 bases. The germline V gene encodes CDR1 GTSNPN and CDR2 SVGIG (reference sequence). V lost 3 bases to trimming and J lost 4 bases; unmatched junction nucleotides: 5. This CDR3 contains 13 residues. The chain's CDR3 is CAWRQGGGYGYTF. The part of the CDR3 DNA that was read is TGTGCCTGGAGGCAGGGGGGAGGCTATGGC.

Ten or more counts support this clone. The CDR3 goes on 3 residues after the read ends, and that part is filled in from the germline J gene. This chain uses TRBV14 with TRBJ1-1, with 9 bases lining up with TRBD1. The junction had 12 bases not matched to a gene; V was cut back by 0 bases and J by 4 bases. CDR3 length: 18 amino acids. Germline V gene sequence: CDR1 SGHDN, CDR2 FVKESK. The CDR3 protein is CASSQDRLTGGDGTEAFF. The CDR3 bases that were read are TGTGCCAGCAGCCAAGACCGCTTAACAGGGGGCGATGGCACTGAA.

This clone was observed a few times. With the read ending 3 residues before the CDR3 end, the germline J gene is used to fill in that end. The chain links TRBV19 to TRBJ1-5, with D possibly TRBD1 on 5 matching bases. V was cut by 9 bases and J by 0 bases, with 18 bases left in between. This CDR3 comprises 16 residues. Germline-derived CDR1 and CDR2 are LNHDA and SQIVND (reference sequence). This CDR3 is CASTPDAGLSNQPQHF. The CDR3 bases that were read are TGTGCCAGCACTCCCGACGCGGGACTTAGCAATCAGCCC.

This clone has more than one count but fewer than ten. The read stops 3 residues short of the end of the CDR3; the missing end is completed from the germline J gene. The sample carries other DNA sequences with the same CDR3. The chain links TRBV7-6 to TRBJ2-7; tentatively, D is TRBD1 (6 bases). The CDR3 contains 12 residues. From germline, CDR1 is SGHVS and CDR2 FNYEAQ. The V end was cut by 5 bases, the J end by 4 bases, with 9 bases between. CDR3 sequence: CASSIQGYEQYF. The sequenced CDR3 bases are TGTGCCAGCAGCATCCAGGGGTACGAG.

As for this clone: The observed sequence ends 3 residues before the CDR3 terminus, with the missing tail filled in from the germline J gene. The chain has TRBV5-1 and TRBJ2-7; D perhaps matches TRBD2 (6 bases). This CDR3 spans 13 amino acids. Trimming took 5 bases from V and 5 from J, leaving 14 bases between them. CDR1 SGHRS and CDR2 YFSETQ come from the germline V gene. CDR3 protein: CASRSGERNEQYF. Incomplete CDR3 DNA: TGCGCCAGCAGGTCGGGGGAAAGGAACGAG.

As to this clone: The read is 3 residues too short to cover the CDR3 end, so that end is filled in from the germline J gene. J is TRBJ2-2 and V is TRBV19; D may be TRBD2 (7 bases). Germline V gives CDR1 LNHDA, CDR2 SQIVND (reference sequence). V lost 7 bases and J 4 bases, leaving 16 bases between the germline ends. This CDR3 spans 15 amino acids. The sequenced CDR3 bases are TGTGCCAGTAAAGGGGCGGGGGCCAGCACCGGGGAG. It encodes CASKGAGASTGE. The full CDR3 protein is CASKGAGASTGELFF.

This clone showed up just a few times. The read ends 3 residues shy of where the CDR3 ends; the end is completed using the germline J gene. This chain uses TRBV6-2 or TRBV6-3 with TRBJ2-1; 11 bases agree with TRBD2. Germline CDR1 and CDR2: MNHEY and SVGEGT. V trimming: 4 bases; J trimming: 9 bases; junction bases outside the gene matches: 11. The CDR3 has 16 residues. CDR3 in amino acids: CASSSRSSGGRGEQFF. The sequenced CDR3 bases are TGTGCCAGCAGTTCCAGATCTAGCGGGGGGCGGGGTGAG.

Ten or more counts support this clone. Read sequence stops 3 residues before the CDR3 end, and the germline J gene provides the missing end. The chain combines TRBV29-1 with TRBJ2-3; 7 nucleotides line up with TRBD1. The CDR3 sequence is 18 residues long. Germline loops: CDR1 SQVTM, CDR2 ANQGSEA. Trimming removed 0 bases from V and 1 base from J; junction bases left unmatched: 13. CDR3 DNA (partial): TGCAGCGTTGAAGACCTTAGGCCCCGGACAGGACGCACAGATACG. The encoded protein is CSVEDLRPRTGRTDT. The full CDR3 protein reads CSVEDLRPRTGRTDTQYF.

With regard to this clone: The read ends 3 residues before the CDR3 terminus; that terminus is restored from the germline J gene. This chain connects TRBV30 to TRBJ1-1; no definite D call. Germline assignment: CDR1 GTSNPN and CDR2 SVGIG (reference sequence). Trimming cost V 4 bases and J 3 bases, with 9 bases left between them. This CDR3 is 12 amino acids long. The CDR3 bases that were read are TGTGCCTGGAACAAAGATTACACTGAA. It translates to CAWNKDYTE. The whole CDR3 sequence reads CAWNKDYTEAFF.

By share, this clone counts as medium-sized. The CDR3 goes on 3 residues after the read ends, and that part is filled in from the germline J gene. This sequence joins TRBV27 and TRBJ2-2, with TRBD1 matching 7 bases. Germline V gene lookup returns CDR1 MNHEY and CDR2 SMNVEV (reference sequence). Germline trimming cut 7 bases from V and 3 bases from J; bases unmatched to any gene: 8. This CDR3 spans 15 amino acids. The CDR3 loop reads CASKIGGTYTGELFF. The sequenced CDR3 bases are TGTGCCAGCAAAATAGGGGGCACCTACACCGGGGAG.

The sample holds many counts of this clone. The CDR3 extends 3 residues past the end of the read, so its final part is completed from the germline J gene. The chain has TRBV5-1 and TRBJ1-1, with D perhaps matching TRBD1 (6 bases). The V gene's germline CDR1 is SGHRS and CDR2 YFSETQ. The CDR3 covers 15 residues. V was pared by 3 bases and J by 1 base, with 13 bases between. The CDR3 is CASSYDGQPNTEAFF. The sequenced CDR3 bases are TGCGCCAGCAGCTACGATGGACAGCCGAACACTGAA.

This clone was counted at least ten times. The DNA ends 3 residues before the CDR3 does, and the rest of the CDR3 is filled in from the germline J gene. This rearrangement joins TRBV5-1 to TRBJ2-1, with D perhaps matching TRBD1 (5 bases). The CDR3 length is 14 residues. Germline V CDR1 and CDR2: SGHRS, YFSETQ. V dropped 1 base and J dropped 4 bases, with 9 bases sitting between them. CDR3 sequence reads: CASSLRGSYNEQFF. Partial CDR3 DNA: TGCGCCAGCAGCTTGAGGGGCTCATACAATGAG.

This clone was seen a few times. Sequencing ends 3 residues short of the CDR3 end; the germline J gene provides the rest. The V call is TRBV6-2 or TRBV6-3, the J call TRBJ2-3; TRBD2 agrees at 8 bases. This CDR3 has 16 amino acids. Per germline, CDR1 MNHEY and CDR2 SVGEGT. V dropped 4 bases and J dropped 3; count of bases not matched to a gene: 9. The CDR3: CASSSALTGGTDTQYF. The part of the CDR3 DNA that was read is TGTGCCAGCAGTTCCGCGTTAACGGGGGGGACAGATACG.

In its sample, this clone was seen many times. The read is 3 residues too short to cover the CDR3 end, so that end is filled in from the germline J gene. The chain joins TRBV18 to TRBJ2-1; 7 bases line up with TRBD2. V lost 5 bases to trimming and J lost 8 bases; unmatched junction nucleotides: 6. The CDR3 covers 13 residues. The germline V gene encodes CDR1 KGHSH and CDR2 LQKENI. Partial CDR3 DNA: TGTGCCAGCTCAGCCGGGACTAAGTATGAG. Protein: CASSAGTKYE. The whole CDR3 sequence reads CASSAGTKYEQFF.

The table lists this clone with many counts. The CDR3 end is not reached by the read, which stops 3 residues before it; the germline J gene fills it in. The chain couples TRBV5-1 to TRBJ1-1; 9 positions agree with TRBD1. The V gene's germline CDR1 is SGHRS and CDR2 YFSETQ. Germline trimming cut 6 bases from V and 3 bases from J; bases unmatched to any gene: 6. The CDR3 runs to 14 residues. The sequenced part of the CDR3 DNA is TGCGCCAGCAACCTGGGACAGGGAGACACTGAA. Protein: CASNLGQGDTE. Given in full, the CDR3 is CASNLGQGDTEAFF.

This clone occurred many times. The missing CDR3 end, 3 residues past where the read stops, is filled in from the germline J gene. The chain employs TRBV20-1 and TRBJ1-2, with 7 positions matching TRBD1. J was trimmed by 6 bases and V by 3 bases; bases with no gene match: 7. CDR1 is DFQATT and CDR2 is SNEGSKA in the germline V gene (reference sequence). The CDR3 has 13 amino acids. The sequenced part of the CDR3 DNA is TGCAGTGCTAGGGACAGGCCCTCTGATGGC. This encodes CSARDRPSDG. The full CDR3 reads CSARDRPSDGYTF.

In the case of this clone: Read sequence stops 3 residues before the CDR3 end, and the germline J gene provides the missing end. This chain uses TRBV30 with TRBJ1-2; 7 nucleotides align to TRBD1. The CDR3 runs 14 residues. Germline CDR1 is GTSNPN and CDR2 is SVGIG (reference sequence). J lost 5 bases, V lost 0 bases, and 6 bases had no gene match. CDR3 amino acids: CAWSVGGTTYGYTF. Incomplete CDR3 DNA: TGTGCCTGGAGTGTAGGGGGCACCACGTATGGC.

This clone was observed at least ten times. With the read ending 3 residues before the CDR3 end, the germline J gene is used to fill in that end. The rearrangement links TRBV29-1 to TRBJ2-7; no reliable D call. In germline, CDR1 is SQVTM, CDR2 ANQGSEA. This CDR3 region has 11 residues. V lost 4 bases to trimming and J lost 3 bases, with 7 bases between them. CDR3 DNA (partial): TGCAGCGTTGTTACCGGCTACGAG. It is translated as CSVVTGYE. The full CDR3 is CSVVTGYEQYF.

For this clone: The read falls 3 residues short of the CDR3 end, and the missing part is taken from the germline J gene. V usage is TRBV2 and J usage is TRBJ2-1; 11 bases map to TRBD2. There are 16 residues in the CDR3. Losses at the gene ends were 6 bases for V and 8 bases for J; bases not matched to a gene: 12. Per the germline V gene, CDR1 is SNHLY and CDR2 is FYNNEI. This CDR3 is CASSPWTSGSLDEQFF. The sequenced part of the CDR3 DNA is TGTGCCAGCAGCCCCTGGACTAGCGGGTCATTGGATGAG.

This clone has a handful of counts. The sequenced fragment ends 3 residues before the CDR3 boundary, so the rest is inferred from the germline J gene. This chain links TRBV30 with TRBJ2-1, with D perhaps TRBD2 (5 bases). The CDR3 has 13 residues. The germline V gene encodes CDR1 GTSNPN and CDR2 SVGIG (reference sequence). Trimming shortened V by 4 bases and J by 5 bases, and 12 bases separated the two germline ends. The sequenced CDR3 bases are TGTGCCTGGAACCCACTAGGGCACAATGAG. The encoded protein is CAWNPLGHNE. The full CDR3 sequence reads CAWNPLGHNEQFF.

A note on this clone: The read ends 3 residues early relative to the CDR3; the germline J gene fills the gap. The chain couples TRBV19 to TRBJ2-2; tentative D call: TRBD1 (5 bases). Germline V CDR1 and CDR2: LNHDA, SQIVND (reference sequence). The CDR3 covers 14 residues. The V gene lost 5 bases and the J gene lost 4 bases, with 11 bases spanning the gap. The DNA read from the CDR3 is TGTGCCAGTAGTCTGACAGATTTCACCGGGGAG. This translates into CASSLTDFTGE. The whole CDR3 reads CASSLTDFTGELFF.

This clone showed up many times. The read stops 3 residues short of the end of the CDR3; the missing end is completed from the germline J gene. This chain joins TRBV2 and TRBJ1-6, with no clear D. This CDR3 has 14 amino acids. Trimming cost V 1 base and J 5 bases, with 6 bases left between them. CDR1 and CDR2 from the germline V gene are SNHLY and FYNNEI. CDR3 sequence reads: CASSEGQNNSPLHF. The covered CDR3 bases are TGTGCCAGCAGTGAAGGGCAGAATAATTCACCC.

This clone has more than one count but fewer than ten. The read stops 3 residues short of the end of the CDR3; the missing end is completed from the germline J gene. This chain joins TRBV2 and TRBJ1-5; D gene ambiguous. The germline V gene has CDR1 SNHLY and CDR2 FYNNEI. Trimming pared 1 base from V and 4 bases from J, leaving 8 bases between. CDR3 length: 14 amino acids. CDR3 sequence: CASSEVAGNQPQHF. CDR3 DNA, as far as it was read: TGTGCCAGCAGTGAAGTCGCGGGGAATCAGCCC. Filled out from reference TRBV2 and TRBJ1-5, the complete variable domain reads EPEVTQTPSHQVTQMGQEVILRCVPISNHLYFYWYRQILGQKVEFLVSFYNNEISEKSEIFDDQFSVERPDGSNFTLKIRSTKLEDSAMYFCASSEVAGNQPQHFGDGTRLSIL.